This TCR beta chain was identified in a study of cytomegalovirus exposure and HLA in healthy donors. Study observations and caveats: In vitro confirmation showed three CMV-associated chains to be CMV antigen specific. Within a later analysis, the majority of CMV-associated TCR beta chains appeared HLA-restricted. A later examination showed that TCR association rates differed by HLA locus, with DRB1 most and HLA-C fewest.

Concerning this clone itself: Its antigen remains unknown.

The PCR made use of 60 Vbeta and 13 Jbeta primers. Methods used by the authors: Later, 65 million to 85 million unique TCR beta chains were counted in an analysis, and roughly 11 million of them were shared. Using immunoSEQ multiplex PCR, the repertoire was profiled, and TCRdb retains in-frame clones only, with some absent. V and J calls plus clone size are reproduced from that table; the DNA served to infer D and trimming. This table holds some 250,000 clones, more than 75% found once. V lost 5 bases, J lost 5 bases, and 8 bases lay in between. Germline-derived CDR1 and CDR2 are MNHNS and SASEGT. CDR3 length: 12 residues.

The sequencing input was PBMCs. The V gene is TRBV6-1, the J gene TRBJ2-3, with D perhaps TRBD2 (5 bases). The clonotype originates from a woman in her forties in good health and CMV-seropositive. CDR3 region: CASSIRGDTQYF. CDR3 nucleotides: TGTGCCAGCAGTATTCGGGGAGATACGCAGTATTTT.